This paragraph reports one TCR beta chain. Data came from immunoSEQ multiplex PCR; TCRdb stores just in-frame clones and leaves some out. The sample includes roughly 30,000 clones, roughly 85% seen only once; the top ten take about 6.4%. The sample is drawn from a study of blood T cell repertoires in COVID-19. Study context: Samples representing acute and convalescent COVID-19 were sourced from the United States, Italy and Spain. The cDNA or gDNA used as material had been derived from T cells, B-cell-depleted T cells, or PBMCs.

The V gene end was trimmed by 4 bases and the J gene end by 2 bases; junction bases not matched to a gene: 6. Germline-derived CDR1 and CDR2 are SGHAT and FQNNGV. The CDR3 runs to 15 residues. The specimen was peripheral blood. This clonotype was obtained from a man between 60 and 70 years old with active COVID-19. The J gene is TRBJ2-3, the V gene TRBV11-2; TRBD2 agrees at 7 bases. CDR3 in DNA: TGTGCCAGCAGCTCCTCGGGAGGACCCACAGATACGCAGTATTTT. Amino acids: CASSSSGGPTDTQYF.